A single sample is the source of the 17 T cell receptor beta chains below, sequenced in a study of blood T cell repertoires in COVID-19. The repertoire was sequenced with immunoSEQ multiplex PCR; TCRdb's copy has only in-frame clones and lacks some. The profile shows some 200,000 clones, 80% to 85% of them singletons. The specimen sequenced was PBMCs or T cells enriched from blood (not recorded which). These receptor sequences come from a woman aged 50 to 65 with acute COVID-19.

The chain combines TRBV2 with TRBJ2-1, with D possibly being TRBD1 (7 bases). The germline gives CDR1 SNHLY, CDR2 FYNNEI. The CDR3 spans 13 residues. V was trimmed by 4 bases and J by 8 bases, leaving 12 bases between them. As DNA, the CDR3 is TGTGCCAGCAGTGGGAGGGGGCTCGATGAGCAGTTCTTC. Translation: CASSGRGLDEQFF. The complete variable domain, with remaining parts taken from reference TRBV2 and TRBJ2-1, reads EPEVTQTPSHQVTQMGQEVILRCVPISNHLYFYWYRQILGQKVEFLVSFYNNEISEKSEIFDDQFSVERPDGSNFTLKIRSTKLEDSAMYFCASSGRGLDEQFFGPGTRLTVL.

The CDR3 is CASSYQGQGAGELFF. CDR3 DNA sequence: TGTGCCAGCAGTTACCAGGGACAGGGAGCCGGGGAGCTGTTTTTT. The chain carries TRBV6-5 and TRBJ2-2; TRBD1 agrees at 9 bases. The CDR3 loop spans 15 amino acids. Germline V gives CDR1 MNHEY, CDR2 SVGAGI. The junction had 4 bases not matched to a gene; V was cut back by 2 bases and J by 6 bases.

CDR3 nucleotide sequence: TGCGCCAGCAGCCAAGCCTGGGGACAGGAGGCTACCTACGAGCAGTACTTC. This translates into CASSQAWGQEATYEQYF. The V call is TRBV4-1, the J call TRBJ2-7; 8 nucleotides align to TRBD1. CDR1 MGHRA and CDR2 YSYEKL come from the germline V gene. This CDR3 is 17 amino acids long. Trimming cost V 1 base and J 2 bases; bases outside gene matches: 10.

The rearrangement joins TRBV27 to TRBJ1-3, with 8 positions matching TRBD1. This CDR3 is 14 amino acids long. CDR1 and CDR2 (germline): MNHEY, SMNVEV (reference sequence). The J segment lost 4 bases and the V segment lost 2 bases, leaving 1 base of the junction unmatched. The CDR3 sequence: CASSLRTGGNTIYF. CDR3 nucleotides: TGTGCCAGCAGTTTAAGGACAGGGGGAAACACCATATATTTT.

The V gene is TRBV6-5, the J gene TRBJ2-2; weak D call: TRBD1 (6 bases). The CDR3 spans 12 residues. Germline CDR1 reads MNHEY; CDR2 reads SVGAGI. V was pared by 7 bases and J by 7 bases, with 10 bases between. CDR3 residues: CASIGGNGELFF. The CDR3 DNA sequence: TGTGCCAGCATAGGGGGAAACGGGGAGCTGTTTTTT.

This chain links TRBV5-8 with TRBJ2-1, with a tentative D call TRBD2 (7 bases). Germline CDR1 reads SGHTS; CDR2 reads YDEGEE. The CDR3 loop spans 14 amino acids. V was trimmed by 4 bases and J by 10 bases, leaving 18 bases between them. CDR3 nucleotide sequence: TGTGCCAGCAGCAACGGAAGGGGGGGCGAGGAGCAGTTCTTC. Amino acid sequence: CASSNGRGGEEQFF.

The CDR3 DNA is TGCGCCAGCAGCTTGGCGAGCGTGGGTCTATCCGAGCAGTTCTTC. This gives the protein CASSLASVGLSEQFF. V usage is TRBV5-1 and J usage is TRBJ2-1; no reliable D call. The CDR3 runs to 15 residues. The ends were cut back, 0 bases at V and 10 bases at J, with 17 bases in the middle. Germline values: CDR1 SGHRS, CDR2 YFSETQ.

V gene TRBV7-2 combines with J gene TRBJ2-7; tentative D call: TRBD1 (5 bases). Trimming removed 5 bases at V and 2 bases at J, with 16 bases between. This CDR3 has 15 residues. Germline CDR1 and CDR2: SGHTA and FQGNSA. The CDR3 region has the DNA TGTGCCAGCAGCCAAACCGCCAGGGCCACCTACGAGCAGTACTTC. This translates into CASSQTARATYEQYF.

On this clone itself: Different DNA sequences within this sample yield the same CDR3. The chain joins TRBV20-1 to TRBJ2-5; TRBD1 matches 9 bases. The ends lost 5 bases at V and 5 bases at J; junction bases unmatched: 0. There are 11 residues in the CDR3. CDR1 and CDR2 from the germline V gene are DFQATT and SNEGSKA (reference sequence). The CDR3 protein is CSADRGETQYF. In DNA form, the CDR3 reads TGCAGTGCTGACAGGGGGGAGACCCAGTACTTC.

This sequence joins TRBV5-1 and TRBJ2-7; 14 bases are shared with TRBD2. J gave up 4 bases and V 4 bases, and 7 bases lay outside the gene matches. The germline V gene has CDR1 SGHRS and CDR2 YFSETQ. The CDR3 covers 16 residues. The CDR3 sequence is CASSHGLAGGRYEQYF. The CDR3 DNA follows: TGCGCCAGCAGCCACGGACTAGCGGGAGGAAGGTACGAGCAGTACTTC. The complete variable domain, with remaining parts taken from reference TRBV5-1 and TRBJ2-7, reads KAGVTQTPRYLIKTRGQQVTLSCSPISGHRSVSWYQQTPGQGLQFLFEYFSETQRNKGNFPGRFSGRQFSNSRSEMNVSTLELGDSALYLCASSHGLAGGRYEQYFGPGTRLTVT.

The chain links TRBV7-2 to TRBJ2-2, with 11 bases lining up with TRBD2. Trimming at V came to 3 bases and at J to 3 bases, leaving 3 bases not matched to a gene. Germline V gene sequence: CDR1 SGHTA, CDR2 FQGNSA. CDR3 length: 16 residues. CDR3 sequence reads: CASSFLAGGYTGELFF. The CDR3 nucleotides are TGTGCCAGCAGCTTTCTAGCGGGGGGATACACCGGGGAGCTGTTTTTT. Looking up the rest from reference TRBV7-2 and TRBJ2-2 gives the full variable domain: GAGVSQSPSNKVTEKGKDVELRCDPISGHTALYWYRQSLGQGLEFLIYFQGNSAPDKSGLPSDRFSAERTGGSVSTLTIQRTQQEDSAVYLCASSFLAGGYTGELFFGEGSRLTVL.

V and J are TRBV6-4 and TRBJ1-2; TRBD1 aligns across 8 bases. The germline V gene has CDR1 MRHNA and CDR2 SNTAGT. The CDR3 runs 17 residues. V dropped 6 bases and J dropped 0; count of bases not matched to a gene: 12. CDR3 sequence reads: CASRTGQDVEANYGYTF. The CDR3 DNA follows: TGTGCCAGCAGGACGGGACAGGACGTGGAAGCTAACTATGGCTACACCTTC.

This chain connects TRBV5-4 to TRBJ2-7; 10 bases are shared with TRBD1. V lost 4 bases and J lost 6; bases outside the gene matches: 4. Per the germline V gene, CDR1 is SGHNT and CDR2 is YYREEE (reference sequence). The length of the CDR3 is 13 residues. The CDR3 DNA follows: TGTGCCAGCAGCCCTTGGACAGGGGGCGAGCAGTACTTC. As protein: CASSPWTGGEQYF.

The chain's CDR3 is CASSQYGGGNNEQFF. CDR3 DNA: TGCGCCAGCAGCCAGTATGGCGGGGGGAACAATGAGCAGTTCTTC. The rearrangement uses TRBV4-1 and TRBJ2-1; 8 bases are a match to TRBD2. V lost 3 bases, J lost 5 bases, and 6 bases stayed unmatched. This CDR3 has 15 residues. Germline V CDR1 and CDR2: MGHRA, YSYEKL.

The chain couples TRBV7-9 to TRBJ2-3, with D unclear. The CDR3 covers 11 residues. The V end lost 5 bases, the J end lost 6 bases, and 6 bases lay between the germline ends. Germline loops: CDR1 SEHNR, CDR2 FQNEAQ (reference sequence). CDR3 DNA sequence: TGTGCCAGCAGCCCCCATGATACGCAGTATTTT. Its translation: CASSPHDTQYF.

CDR3 coding DNA: TGTGCCAGCGCCAGGGGGATGAAGACAGATACGCAGTATTTT. Residues: CASARGMKTDTQYF. This chain links TRBV28 with TRBJ2-3; 7 bases agree with TRBD1. V dropped 8 bases and J dropped 3; count of bases not matched to a gene: 8. The CDR3 has 14 amino acids. The germline gives CDR1 MDHEN, CDR2 SYDVKM.

The sample holds a few counts of this clone. The J gene is TRBJ2-2, the V gene TRBV6-2 or TRBV6-3; TRBD2 matches 7 bases. CDR1 MNHEY and CDR2 SVGEGT come from the germline V gene. The CDR3 totals 17 residues. Trimming at V came to 0 bases and at J to 7 bases, leaving 11 bases not matched to a gene. This CDR3 is CASSYSMGGSYLGELFF. The CDR3 nucleotides are TGTGCCAGCAGTTACTCGATGGGCGGGAGTTACCTCGGGGAGCTGTTTTTT.